The present T cell receptor (beta chain) was sequenced within a study of cytomegalovirus exposure and HLA in healthy donors. Findings and limits, study-wide: Later genetic work tied a missense DCLRE1C variant to beta-chain V and J trimming.

The PCR contained 60 Vbeta and 13 Jbeta primers. Here immunoSEQ multiplex PCR was the method, and the copy in TCRdb shows in-frame clones only, minus some. The table includes 180,000 or so clones, over 80% detected once. This CDR3 is 12 amino acids long. Germline V gene sequence: CDR1 LNHDA, CDR2 SQIVND (reference sequence). Trimming pared 5 bases from V and 8 bases from J, leaving 10 bases between. With regard to this clone: The target antigen is unknown.

Sequences were obtained from PBMCs. The sequence came from a man aged 40-49 years in good health and CMV-seronegative. The chain links TRBV19 to TRBJ2-1; weak D call: TRBD2 (6 bases). CDR3 protein: CASSYREDEQFF. CDR3 coding DNA: TGTGCCAGTAGTTATAGGGAGGATGAGCAGTTCTTC.